This T cell receptor (beta chain) came from a study of blood T cell repertoires in COVID-19 (dated by TCRdb to 2019 to 2021). Concerning the study at large: Collaborator samples came from the United States, Italy and Spain and covered acute and convalescent phases of COVID-19. The prospective study material was composed of cDNA or gDNA derived from T cells, B-cell-depleted T cells, or PBMCs. Deeply sampled blood TCRbeta repertoires from subjects exposed to, actively infected with, or recovered from COVID-19 were included in the dataset. The repertoires were released in a freely available public database intended as a resource for research on the immune response to SARS-CoV-2. HLA class I and class II types, where available, came from metadata supplied by the sample provider rather than from assay-based typing. A de-identified subject ID, COVID-19 status, age in years and sex were almost always included in the sample metadata. The samples were drawn from the first 160 participants of the ongoing ImmuneRACE study and from under 1,500 subjects provided by 6 global collaborators.

The paper's findings and limits, for the study overall: The quantity of clinical and demographic metadata differed by source and by participant and was supplied without curation.

V and J are trimmed by 2 bases and 2 bases, and the gene matches miss 3 bases of the junction. CDR1 SGHKS and CDR2 YYEKEE were looked up in the germline V gene (reference sequence). The CDR3 covers 15 residues, taking in both the cysteine and the phenylalanine. Here the CDR3 DNA is all that survives: 45 bases in frame from base 1. In regard to this clone: The clone's antigen remains unknown. Base quality data are lacking; no much larger clone is found one base away.

TCRbeta CDR3 regions were amplified from genomic DNA using the immunoSEQ Assay, a bias-controlled multiplex PCR. The paper's processing steps were these. Nucleated cell counts per sample were estimated from amplification of reference gene primers within the assay. To quantify the absolute abundance of each unique TCRbeta CDR3 rearrangement, sequence reads were collapsed and filtered. For each sample, productive Simpson clonality was calculated as the square root of Simpson's diversity index over productive rearrangements. In TCRdb, the immuneACCESS table is reduced to in-frame sequences with V and J assigned. These tables do not hold every clone; where another copy was compared, an unresolved V gene accounts for under half, and the others remain unexplained. V and J calls and clone size come straight from that table; D and trimming were deduced from the DNA. Recorded for this sample are 200,000 to 250,000 clones; about 85% of them occurred a single time. 5% to 8% of the sample belongs to the ten largest clones.

Whole blood was collected in K2EDTA tubes by collaborating institutions according to the institutions' own protocols. For TCRbeta analysis, collaborators shipped samples as frozen whole blood, isolated PBMCs, or DNA extracted from either of those sample types. The V gene is TRBV5-5 and the J gene is TRBJ2-7; 11 bases in between match TRBD1. Specimen: peripheral blood. The sequence derives from a woman aged 60-75 years with active or convalescent COVID-19. The bases are TGTGCCAGCAGCTTCCGGGACAGGGGGACCTACGAGCAGTACTTC. This yields the protein CASSFRDRGTYEQYF.